A single sample is the source of the 4 T cell receptor beta chains below, sequenced in a study of blood T cell repertoires in COVID-19. Profiled with immunoSEQ multiplex PCR; TCRdb holds only in-frame clones, not every one. The data show some 170,000 clones, with about four fifths seen just once and roughly 9.6% held by the top ten. The sample taken for sequencing was peripheral blood. The receptors were sampled from a woman between 40 and 50 years old with COVID-19, enrolled during active disease.

The chain is built from TRBV18 and TRBJ2-1, with 16 bases lining up with TRBD2. This CDR3 is built from 15 residues. Unmatched junction bases numbered 0, after V lost 3 bases and J lost 7 bases. Germline V gives CDR1 KGHSH, CDR2 LQKENI. The CDR3 sequence: CASSPGLAGGNEQFF. CDR3 in DNA: TGTGCCAGCTCACCGGGACTAGCGGGGGGGAATGAGCAGTTCTTC.

CDR3 residues: CASSQDGMAGVYQPQHF. As DNA, the CDR3 is TGCGCCAGCAGCCAAGATGGCATGGCAGGTGTCTATCAGCCCCAGCATTTT. This sequence joins TRBV4-1 and TRBJ1-5, with no clear D. V lost 0 bases and J lost 5, with 17 bases in between. The germline gives CDR1 MGHRA, CDR2 YSYEKL. The CDR3 runs to 17 residues.

This chain uses TRBV19 with TRBJ2-1; 7 bases fit TRBD1. Per germline, CDR1 LNHDA and CDR2 SQIVND (reference sequence). J lost 6 bases, V lost 6 bases, and 2 bases had no gene match. The CDR3 length is 12 residues. CDR3 nucleotide sequence: TGTGCCAGTAGCAGACAGGGCAATGAGCAGTTCTTC. It encodes CASSRQGNEQFF.

Of note for this clone: The same CDR3 can be traced to other DNA sequences in this sample. The chain has TRBV18 and TRBJ2-5; D may be TRBD1 (6 bases). V lost 3 bases and J lost 2, with 7 bases in between. CDR3 size: 13 residues. The germline gives CDR1 KGHSH, CDR2 LQKENI. CDR3 sequence: CASSPTGQETQYF. For the CDR3, the DNA is TGTGCCAGCTCACCGACAGGACAAGAGACCCAGTACTTC.